The next 2 T cell receptor beta chains were all read from a single sample in a study of blood T cell repertoires in COVID-19. Sequenced by immunoSEQ multiplex PCR; TCRdb stores in-frame clones only, minus some. The data contain around 250,000 clones, approximately 82% of them seen just once; the ten biggest clones take up about 2%. The specimen was peripheral blood. The receptors derive from a man aged 25-40 years who had recovered from COVID-19.

The V and J genes are TRBV4-2 and TRBJ2-4, with D tentatively TRBD1 (6 bases). Per germline, CDR1 LGHNA and CDR2 YNFKEQ. The CDR3 contains 14 residues. Trimming removed 5 bases at V and 10 bases at J, with 18 bases between. The CDR3 DNA follows: TGTGCCAGCAGCTCAGGCCCAGGGGATTGGATTCAGTACTTC. Its protein is CASSSGPGDWIQYF.

V is TRBV10-3 and J is TRBJ1-2; 7 bases map to TRBD1. J lost 2 bases, V lost 7 bases, and 7 bases had no gene match. The germline V gene has CDR1 ENHRY and CDR2 SYGVKD. This CDR3 has 14 amino acids. CDR3 region: CAITKTGMNYGYTF. The CDR3 region has the DNA TGTGCCATCACTAAGACAGGGATGAACTATGGCTACACCTTC.